One sample yielded the 8 T cell receptor beta chains listed below, sequenced in a study of T cells in Graves' hyperthyroidism and ophthalmopathy. The source material, RNA transcripts, was used to amplify TCR beta CDR3 regions. During a first-round RT-PCR of the TCR CDR3, the HTBI primer set was used. TCRdb independently ran MiXCR on the multiplex PCR reads; one entry per CDR3 protein. The sample includes 500,000 to 800,000 distinct CDR3 sequences, just under 45% of them seen just once. The specimen sequenced was peripheral blood or thyroid tissue (not recorded which). These receptors originate from an adult man with Graves' disease, either hyperthyroidism or ophthalmopathy (not recorded which).

This clonotype was seen just once. At one of its ends the junction is not consistent with the germline gene, which may arise from a read error. CDR3 in DNA: TGTGCCACCAGCTTGGACTCTCCCGGGACGGGTAATTCACCCCTCCACTTT. It yields the protein CATSLDSPGTGNSPLHF. The rearrangement uses TRBV7-2 and TRBJ1-6; D is possibly TRBD1 (5 bases). The CDR3 covers 17 residues. Per germline, CDR1 SGHTA and CDR2 FQGNSA. The whole variable domain, filled in from reference TRBV7-2 and TRBJ1-6, reads GAGVSQSPSNKVTEKGKDVELRCDPISGHTALYWYRQSLGQGLEFLIYFQGNSAPDKSGLPSDRFSAERTGGSVSTLTIQRTQQEDSAVYLCATSLDSPGTGNSPLHFGNGTRLTVT.

This clonotype turned up a few times. The chain couples TRBV2 to TRBJ1-6, with D unresolved. Germline V gene sequence: CDR1 SNHLY, CDR2 FYNNEI. The CDR3 runs 14 residues. Deletions cut 6 bases from V and 8 bases from J, with 14 bases between. DNA for the CDR3: TGTGCCAGCAGCCTGACCGGCTGGGATTCACCCCTCCACTTT. Amino acid sequence: CASSLTGWDSPLHF.

This sequence joins TRBV5-1 and TRBJ1-1; 8 bases line up with TRBD1. CDR1 and CDR2 (germline): SGHRS, YFSETQ. V trimming: 2 bases; J trimming: 4 bases; junction bases outside the gene matches: 4. The CDR3 is 14 amino acids. The CDR3 sequence: CASSFTGGITEAFF. As DNA, the CDR3 is TGCGCCAGCAGCTTCACAGGGGGGATCACTGAAGCTTTCTTT.

This chain connects TRBV7-8 to TRBJ1-4; unclear D gene. The CDR3 has 16 amino acids. Germline CDR1 and CDR2: SGHVS and FQNEAQ. Trimming removed 1 base from V and 1 base from J, with 10 bases in between. The CDR3 DNA is TGTGCCAGCAGCTTAGATCTCCGGGGAACTAATGAAAAACTGTTTTTT. It codes for CASSLDLRGTNEKLFF.

This chain uses TRBV5-1 with TRBJ1-1; 9 bases match TRBD1. Germline trimming cut 4 bases from V and 0 bases from J; bases unmatched to any gene: 4. Germline values: CDR1 SGHRS, CDR2 YFSETQ. The CDR3 loop spans 15 amino acids. This CDR3 reads CASSHRTGVNTEAFF. In DNA, the CDR3 is TGCGCCAGCAGCCATCGGACAGGGGTGAACACTGAAGCTTTCTTT. Filled out from reference TRBV5-1 and TRBJ1-1, the complete variable domain reads KAGVTQTPRYLIKTRGQQVTLSCSPISGHRSVSWYQQTPGQGLQFLFEYFSETQRNKGNFPGRFSGRQFSNSRSEMNVSTLELGDSALYLCASSHRTGVNTEAFFGQGTRLTVV.

The rearrangement links TRBV5-1 to TRBJ1-1; 8 positions match TRBD1. The CDR3 covers 16 residues. Germline loops: CDR1 SGHRS, CDR2 YFSETQ. V trimming: 0 bases; J trimming: 5 bases; junction bases outside the gene matches: 9. CDR3 protein: CASSLGPGGARTEAFF. Here the CDR3 DNA reads TGCGCCAGCAGCTTGGGGCCAGGGGGCGCGAGAACTGAAGCTTTCTTT. The whole variable domain, remainder taken from reference TRBV5-1 and TRBJ1-1, is KAGVTQTPRYLIKTRGQQVTLSCSPISGHRSVSWYQQTPGQGLQFLFEYFSETQRNKGNFPGRFSGRQFSNSRSEMNVSTLELGDSALYLCASSLGPGGARTEAFFGQGTRLTVV.

The rearrangement joins TRBV7-9 to TRBJ1-6, with TRBD1 matching 9 bases. The CDR3 totals 18 residues. Trimming at V came to 6 bases and at J to 3 bases, leaving 12 bases not matched to a gene. The germline CDR1 and CDR2 sequences are SEHNR and FQNEAQ (reference sequence). CDR3 sequence (DNA): TGTGCCAGCAGTGCCCCCGTACAGGGGGCAGGCTATAATTCACCCCTCCACTTT. The encoded protein is CASSAPVQGAGYNSPLHF.

The V gene is TRBV10-3, the J gene TRBJ1-4; 9 nucleotides agree with TRBD1. V trimming: 11 bases; J trimming: 8 bases; junction bases outside the gene matches: 6. The germline V gene has CDR1 ENHRY and CDR2 SYGVKD. This CDR3 comprises 12 residues. CDR3 in DNA: TGTGCCGGGGGACAGGGCGAGGAAAAACTGTTTTTT. This codes for CAGGQGEEKLFF.